These T cell receptor beta chains were read from a single sample in a study of T cells in Graves' hyperthyroidism and ophthalmopathy. TCRdb independently ran MiXCR on the multiplex PCR reads; one entry per CDR3 protein. The sample carries around 440,000 distinct CDR3 sequences, about a sixth recorded once. Sample: blood. Source of these receptors: a woman aged 18-30 years with Graves' hyperthyroidism. Both conserved end residues are part of each CDR3. The order of the fields is clone size, D gene, V gene, J gene, CDR3 DNA, CDR3 protein. D genes are given only for firm matches. Expanded clones are given a class, and other clones once, few, many or no size at all.

>many|TRBD1|TRBV7-9|TRBJ2-3
TGTGCCAGCAGCCGAGGGACAGGGGATAGGACAGATACGCAGTATTTT
CASSRGTGDRTDTQYF
>few|NA|TRBV7-9|TRBJ1-2
TGTGCCAGCAGCTTAAGAAAAATCGACCCCGACAGCCCGACATACCCACTCTATGGCTACACCTTC
CASSLRKIDPDSPTYPLYGYTF
>many|NA|TRBV5-5|TRBJ2-7
TGTGCCAGCAGCTTGTATCAGGGGCCCTACGAGCAGTACTTC
CASSLYQGPYEQYF
>many|NA|TRBV3-1|TRBJ2-1
TGTGCCAGCAGTGACGCCCGAACGGGGGAGCAGTTCTTC
CASSDARTGEQFF
>many|NA|TRBV5-1|TRBJ1-2
TGCGCCAGCAGGTCGTCGGGGGTCGACGGCTACACCTTC
CASRSSGVDGYTF
>NA|TRBD2|TRBV20-1|TRBJ2-3
TGCAGTGCTAGAATACGACTAGCGGGGGGCGCAGATACGCAGTATTTT
CSARIRLAGGADTQYF
>many|TRBD2|TRBV2|TRBJ2-5
TGTGCCAGCCGTAAATTGGGGCTAGCGGGAGGGCCAGAGACCCAGTACTTC
CASRKLGLAGGPETQYF
>many|NA|TRBV12-3/TRBV12-4|TRBJ1-2
TGTGCCAGCAGTCTTCGGTTTGGCTACACCTTC
CASSLRFGYTF
>NA|NA|TRBV29-1|TRBJ2-1
TGCAGCGTTGATGGGGGGCGAACCTACAATGAGCAGTTCTTC
CSVDGGRTYNEQFF
>many|NA|TRBV6-1|TRBJ2-7
TGTGCCAGCAGCCCTACAGGCCCGCCCTACGAGCAGTACTTC
CASSPTGPPYEQYF
>many|TRBD1|TRBV3-1|TRBJ2-7
TGTGCCAGCAGCCAAGGGACCCCGGGACAGGGGGCGCGGGAACAGTACTTC
CASSQGTPGQGAREQYF
>many|NA|TRBV2|TRBJ2-3
TGTGCCAGCAGTGAACCCGTGGGAGGGGGTTCGGTGGATACGCAGTATTTT
CASSEPVGGGSVDTQYF
>NA|TRBD1|TRBV3-1|TRBJ1-6
TGTTCCAGCAGCCGTGGACAGGGGAATTCACCCCTCCACTTT
CSSSRGQGNSPLHF
>many|NA|TRBV18|TRBJ2-7
TGTGCCAGCTCACCAGGCTTGATCGCCTACGAGCAGTACTTC
CASSPGLIAYEQYF
>NA|NA|TRBV12-3/TRBV12-4|TRBJ2-5
TGTGCCAGCAGTTTTCAAATCTGGGGATCCCAAGAGATCCAGTACTTC
CASSFQIWGSQEIQYF
>many|TRBD1|TRBV7-2|TRBJ2-5
TGTGCCAGCAGCTTAGCCCAGGGGGCCCAGTACTTC
CASSLAQGAQYF
>NA|NA|TRBV7-9|TRBJ1-4
TGTGCCAGCAGCCCTGGAAGAACCTCTATAGATAATGAAAAACTGTTTTTT
CASSPGRTSIDNEKLFF
>NA|TRBD1|TRBV4-2|TRBJ2-5
TGTGCCAGCAGTAAGCCATTACAGGGGTTCGGTGAGACCCAGTACTTC
CASSKPLQGFGETQYF
>many|NA|TRBV6-1|TRBJ1-1
TGTGCCAGCAGTATCGGGACGCTGAACACTGAAGCTTTCTTT
CASSIGTLNTEAFF
>NA|NA|TRBV7-7|TRBJ1-1
TGTGCTAGCAGCCAGTTCCCGAACACTGAAGCTTTCTTT
CASSQFPNTEAFF
>many|NA|TRBV6-1|TRBJ1-1
TGTGCCAGCAATACATTCCAGGGATATAACACTGAAGCTTTCTTT
CASNTFQGYNTEAFF
>NA|NA|TRBV14|TRBJ2-3
TGTGCCAGCAGCCGGCGATCCTCCACAGATACGCAGTATTTT
CASSRRSSTDTQYF
>NA|TRBD2|TRBV2|TRBJ2-1
TGTGCCAGCATCCAGACTAGCGGGACGTCCTACAATGAGCAGTTCTTC
CASIQTSGTSYNEQFF
>NA|NA|TRBV6-2/TRBV6-3|TRBJ2-5
TGTGCCAGCAGTTACACAGGGCGAGAGACCCAGTACTTC
CASSYTGRETQYF
>many|NA|TRBV12-3/TRBV12-4|TRBJ1-5
TGTGCCACCGGGGTGGGGGGCAATCAGCCCCAGCATTTT
CATGVGGNQPQHF
>many|NA|TRBV29-1|TRBJ1-1
TGCAGCGTTGACTACATGGCAGGGACTGAAGCTTTCTTT
CSVDYMAGTEAFF
>few|NA|TRBV6-1|TRBJ2-7
TGTGCCAGCAGTGAAGGGGAGACAGTCTACGAGCAGTACTTC
CASSEGETVYEQYF
>NA|NA|TRBV28|TRBJ1-2
TGTGCCACTACGAAGATAGCTAACTATGGCTACACCTTC
CATTKIANYGYTF
>many|NA|TRBV20-1|TRBJ2-1
TGCAGTGCTAGAGTCGACAGTGAGCAGTTCTTC
CSARVDSEQFF
>NA|NA|TRBV5-1|TRBJ2-7
TGCGCCAGCAGAACGGGGCCTAGCCTCCACGAGCAGTACTTC
CASRTGPSLHEQYF